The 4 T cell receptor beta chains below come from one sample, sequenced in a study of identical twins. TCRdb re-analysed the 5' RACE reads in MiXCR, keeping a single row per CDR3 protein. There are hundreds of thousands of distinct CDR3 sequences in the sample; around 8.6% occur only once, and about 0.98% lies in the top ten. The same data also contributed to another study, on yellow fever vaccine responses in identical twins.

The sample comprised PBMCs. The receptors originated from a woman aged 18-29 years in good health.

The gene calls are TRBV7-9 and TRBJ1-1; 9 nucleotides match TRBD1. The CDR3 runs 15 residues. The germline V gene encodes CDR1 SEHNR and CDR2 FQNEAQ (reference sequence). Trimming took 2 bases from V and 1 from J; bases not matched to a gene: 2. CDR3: CASSLKGQGNTEAFF. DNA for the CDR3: TGTGCCAGCAGCTTAAAGGGACAGGGGAACACTGAAGCTTTCTTT. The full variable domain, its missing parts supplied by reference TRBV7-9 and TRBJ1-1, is DTGVSQNPRHKITKRGQNVTFRCDPISEHNRLYWYRQTLGQGPEFLTYFQNEAQLEKSRLLSDRFSAERPKGSFSTLEIQRTEQGDSAMYLCASSLKGQGNTEAFFGQGTRLTVV.

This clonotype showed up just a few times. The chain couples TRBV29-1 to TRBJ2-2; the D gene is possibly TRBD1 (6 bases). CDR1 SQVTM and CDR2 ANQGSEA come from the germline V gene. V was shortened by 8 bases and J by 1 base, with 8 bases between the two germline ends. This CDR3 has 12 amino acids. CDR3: CSSGQNTGELFF. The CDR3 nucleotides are TGCAGCTCGGGACAGAACACCGGGGAGCTGTTTTTT.

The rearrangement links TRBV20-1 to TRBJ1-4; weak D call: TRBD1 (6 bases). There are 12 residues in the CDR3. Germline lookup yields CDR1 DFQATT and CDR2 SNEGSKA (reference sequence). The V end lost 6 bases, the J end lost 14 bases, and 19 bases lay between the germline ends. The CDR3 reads CSASSEHRVLFF. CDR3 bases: TGCAGTGCGAGCTCGGAGCACAGGGTTCTGTTTTTT.

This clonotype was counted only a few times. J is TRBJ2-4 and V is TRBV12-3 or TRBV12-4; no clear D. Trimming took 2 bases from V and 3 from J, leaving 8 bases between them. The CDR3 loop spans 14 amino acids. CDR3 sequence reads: CASSLSPVKNIQYF. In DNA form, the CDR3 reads TGTGCCAGCAGTTTATCGCCTGTCAAAAACATTCAGTACTTC.